This T cell receptor (beta chain) came from a study of blood T cell repertoires in COVID-19. Turning to the study itself: Italy, Spain and the United States were the sources of the convalescent and acute COVID-19 samples. The cDNA or gDNA used as material had been derived from T cells, B-cell-depleted T cells, or PBMCs.

CDR1 and CDR2 from the germline V gene are SGHRS and YFSETQ. The CDR3 extends over 16 amino acids. With V trimmed by 0 bases and J by 3 bases, 8 bases remained unmatched. Source study methods: The assay estimated nucleated cells by amplifying reference gene primers. TCRdb's table, derived via immunoSEQ multiplex PCR, lists solely in-frame clones and lacks some. The DNA was the basis for D and trimming; V, J and clone size are from that table. The sample carries 50,000 to 75,000 clones, 80% to 90% recorded once. V is TRBV5-1 and J is TRBJ1-2, with TRBD1 matching over 7 bases. Sequencing used peripheral blood. This TCR derives from a man aged 60 to 75 with acute or convalescent COVID-19. CDR3 sequence reads: CASSLAYRGEDYGYTF. The DNA of the CDR3 is TGCGCCAGCAGCTTGGCCTACAGGGGTGAAGACTATGGCTACACCTTC.